The 10 T cell receptor beta chains in this list originate from one sample, sequenced in a study of CD8+CD57+ T cells in acquired aplastic anemia. For CDR3 and TCR beta VDJ profiling, genomic DNA was the template used. TCRdb itself ran the reads through MiXCR, one entry per CDR3 protein. The table has 250,000 to 300,000 distinct CDR3 sequences, 50% to 70% seen once. The sequenced sample was sorted CD4+, CD8+, or CD8+CD57+ T cells (not recorded which) from PBMCs. The receptors shown here come from a human donor with severe aplastic anemia or a healthy control (not recorded which).

In its sample, this clonotype was seen many times. The chain recombines TRBV4-2 with TRBJ1-3; 7 bases align to TRBD1. V lost 1 base and J lost 4; bases outside the gene matches: 10. The germline V gene has CDR1 LGHNA and CDR2 YNFKEQ. CDR3 size: 17 residues. CDR3 bases: TGTGCCAGCAGCCAAGGCCACGACAGGGTTTCAGGAAACACCATATATTTT. As protein: CASSQGHDRVSGNTIYF.

V usage is TRBV7-9 and J usage is TRBJ2-7; tentative D call: TRBD2 (6 bases). The germline V gene has CDR1 SEHNR and CDR2 FQNEAQ (reference sequence). V lost 1 base and J 6 bases, leaving 13 bases between the germline ends. The CDR3 consists of 14 residues. The CDR3 spells CASSLVSGSGEQYF. The CDR3, as DNA: TGTGCCAGCAGCTTAGTTAGCGGCTCCGGCGAGCAGTACTTC.

About this clonotype: The junction departs from germline at one end; a sequencing error may be responsible. The rearrangement joins TRBV20-1 to TRBJ1-1; 7 positions agree with TRBD1. In germline, CDR1 is DFQATT, CDR2 SNEGSKA (reference sequence). The CDR3 spans 11 residues. The CDR3 coding sequence is TGCGGTGCTAGAGCCCCAGGGGGAGCTTTCTTT. Translating gives CGARAPGGAFF.

This rearrangement joins TRBV11-3 to TRBJ2-2; a weak D match, TRBD1 (6 bases). In germline, CDR1 is SGHNT, CDR2 YENEEA. V shed 5 bases and J shed 1 base, with 20 bases lying between them. The CDR3 is made up of 18 amino acids. The CDR3 spells CASSHFGQRLKNTGELFF. CDR3 bases: TGTGCCAGCAGCCACTTTGGACAGAGGCTTAAGAACACCGGGGAGCTGTTTTTT.

V is TRBV5-1 and J is TRBJ1-3; D gene unclear. V lost 4 bases and J lost 7, with 15 bases in between. Germline V gives CDR1 SGHRS, CDR2 YFSETQ. This CDR3 has 14 amino acids. This CDR3 is CASSPVREKNTIYF. CDR3 nucleotide sequence: TGCGCCAGCAGCCCTGTTCGGGAGAAGAACACCATATATTTT.

The chain carries TRBV7-3 and TRBJ2-7; 10 bases are a match to TRBD1. V dropped 6 bases and J dropped 2; count of bases not matched to a gene: 10. The CDR3 is 16 residues long. Germline CDR1 SGHTA, CDR2 FQGTGA. CDR3: CASSLGAGQGTYEQYF. The CDR3 DNA reads TGTGCCAGCAGTCTAGGGGCGGGACAGGGGACCTACGAGCAGTACTTC.

This clonotype was detected a few times. The chain has TRBV29-1 and TRBJ1-2; possibly TRBD1 for D (6 bases). The length of the CDR3 is 11 residues. Germline V CDR1 and CDR2: SQVTM, ANQGSEA. V lost 5 bases, J lost 2 bases, and 6 bases lay in between. The CDR3 sequence: CSVQGNYGYTF. The CDR3 DNA follows: TGCAGCGTTCAGGGGAACTATGGCTACACCTTC.

As regards this clonotype: The junction departs from the called germline gene at one end, perhaps through a read error. The rearrangement uses TRBV2 and TRBJ1-6; 7 nucleotides line up with TRBD1. Germline-derived CDR1 and CDR2 are SNHLY and FYNNEI. This CDR3 is built from 14 residues. Here the CDR3 DNA reads TGTGCCAGCAGTAGGGACAGTTATAATTCACCCCTCGACTTT. It yields the protein CASSRDSYNSPLDF.

A few counts support this clonotype. In DNA, the CDR3 is TGTGCCAGCAGCTTCGACAGGGGGGGGAATCAGCCCCAGCATTTT. Translation gives CASSFDRGGNQPQHF. The chain is built from TRBV3-1 and TRBJ1-5; TRBD1 matches at 9 bases. Germline V gives CDR1 LGHDT, CDR2 YNNKEL (reference sequence). Trimming cost V 5 bases and J 4 bases; bases outside gene matches: 6. The CDR3 covers 15 residues.

The chain links TRBV6-5 to TRBJ1-1; 8 nucleotides line up with TRBD1. The CDR3 extends over 14 amino acids. The trim removed 4 bases at V and 6 bases at J, leaving 7 bases unmatched. The germline V gene encodes CDR1 MNHEY and CDR2 SVGAGI. This CDR3 is CASSLTGAGSEAFF. CDR3 DNA sequence: TGTGCCAGCAGTTTGACAGGGGCCGGATCTGAAGCTTTCTTT.